This T cell receptor beta chain originates from a study of shared clonotypes between healthy human individuals. Study observations and caveats: Clonotype sharing among donors was expected to depend on sequencing depth. Among non-shared clonotypes, generation probabilities were lower than among those shared by all four donors. There were few donors, and this limited the genetic and exposure-history diversity represented.

The CDR3 has 15 residues. CDR1 is LNHNV and CDR2 is YYDKDF in the germline V gene (reference sequence). Trimming shortened V by 0 bases and J by 3 bases, and 9 bases separated the two germline ends. Details on this clone: Its specificity is not known.

Genomic DNA of each subset was evenly split across several immunoSEQ plates. Sequenced by immunoSEQ multiplex PCR; TCRdb stores in-frame clones only, minus some. The profile covers over a million clones, with around 97% appearing a single time and approximately 1.2% taken by the ten largest. Sequencing was done on a sample of naive CD4+ T cells sorted from blood. Subset here: CD45RA+ positively selected. The chain employs TRBV15 and TRBJ2-1; D tentatively fits TRBD1 or TRBD2 (5 bases each). This TCR was sampled from a man under 40 in good health. The CDR3 here is CATSRDRELYNEQFF. The CDR3 DNA follows: TGTGCCACCAGCAGAGACAGGGAGCTCTACAATGAGCAGTTCTTC.